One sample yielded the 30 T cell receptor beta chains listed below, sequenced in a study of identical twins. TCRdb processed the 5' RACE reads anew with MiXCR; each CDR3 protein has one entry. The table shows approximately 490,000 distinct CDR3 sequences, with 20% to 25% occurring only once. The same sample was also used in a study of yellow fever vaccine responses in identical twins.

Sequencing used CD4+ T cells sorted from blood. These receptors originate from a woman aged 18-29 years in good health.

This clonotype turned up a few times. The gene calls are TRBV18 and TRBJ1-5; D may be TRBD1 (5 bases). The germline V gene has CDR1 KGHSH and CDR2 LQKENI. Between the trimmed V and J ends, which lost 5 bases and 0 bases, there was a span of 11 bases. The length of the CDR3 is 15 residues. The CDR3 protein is CASSSTENSNQPQHF. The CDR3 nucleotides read TGTGCCAGCTCATCGACAGAAAATAGCAATCAGCCCCAGCATTTT. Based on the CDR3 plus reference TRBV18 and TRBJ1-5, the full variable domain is NAGVMQNPRHLVRRRGQEARLRCSPMKGHSHVYWYRQLPEEGLKFMVYLQKENIIDESGMPKERFSAEFPKEGPSILRIQQVVRGDSAAYFCASSSTENSNQPQHFGDGTRLSIL.

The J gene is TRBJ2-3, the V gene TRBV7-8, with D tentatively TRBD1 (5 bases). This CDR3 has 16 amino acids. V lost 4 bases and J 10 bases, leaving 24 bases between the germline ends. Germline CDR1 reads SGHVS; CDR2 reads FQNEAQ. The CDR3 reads CASSSRPDTIPNAQYF. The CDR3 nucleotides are TGTGCCAGCAGCTCACGTCCGGACACAATTCCCAATGCGCAGTATTTT. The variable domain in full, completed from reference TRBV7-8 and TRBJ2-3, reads GAGVSQSPRYKVAKRGQDVALRCDPISGHVSLFWYQQALGQGPEFLTYFQNEAQLDKSGLPSDRFFAERPEGSVSTLKIQRTQQEDSAVYLCASSSRPDTIPNAQYFGPGTRLTVL.

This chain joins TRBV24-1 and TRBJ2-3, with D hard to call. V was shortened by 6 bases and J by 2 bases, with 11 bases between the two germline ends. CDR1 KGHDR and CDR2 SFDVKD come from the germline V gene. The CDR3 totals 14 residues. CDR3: CATSQWGSTDTQYF. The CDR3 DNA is TGTGCCACCAGTCAATGGGGTTCCACAGATACGCAGTATTTT.

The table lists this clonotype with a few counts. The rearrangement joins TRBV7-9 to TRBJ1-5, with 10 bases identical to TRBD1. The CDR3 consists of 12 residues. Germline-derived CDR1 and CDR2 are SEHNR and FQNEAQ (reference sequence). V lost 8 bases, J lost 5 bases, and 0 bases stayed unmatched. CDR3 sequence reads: CASGTGDQPQHF. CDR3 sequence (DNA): TGTGCCAGCGGGACAGGGGATCAGCCCCAGCATTTT.

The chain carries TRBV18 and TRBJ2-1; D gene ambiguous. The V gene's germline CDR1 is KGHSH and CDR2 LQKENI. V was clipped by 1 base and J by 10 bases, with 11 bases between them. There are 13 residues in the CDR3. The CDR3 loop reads CASSPLTSVEQFF. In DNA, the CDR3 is TGTGCCAGCTCACCACTCACCAGCGTCGAGCAGTTCTTC.

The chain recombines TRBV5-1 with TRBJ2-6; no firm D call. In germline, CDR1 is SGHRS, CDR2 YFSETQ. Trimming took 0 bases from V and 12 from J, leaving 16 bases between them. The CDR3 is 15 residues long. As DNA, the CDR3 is TGCGCCAGCAGCTTGGGGCCCAGCTCCGAAGGCGTCCTGACTTTC. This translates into CASSLGPSSEGVLTF. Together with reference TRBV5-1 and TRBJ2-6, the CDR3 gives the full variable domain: KAGVTQTPRYLIKTRGQQVTLSCSPISGHRSVSWYQQTPGQGLQFLFEYFSETQRNKGNFPGRFSGRQFSNSRSEMNVSTLELGDSALYLCASSLGPSSEGVLTFGAGSRLTVL.

The CDR3 is CASKGFLGNSPLHF. As DNA, the CDR3 is TGTGCCAGCAAGGGATTTTTGGGCAATTCACCCCTCCACTTT. The chain has TRBV28 and TRBJ1-6; the D is unclear. Germline values: CDR1 MDHEN, CDR2 SYDVKM. V shed 7 bases and J shed 7 bases, with 14 bases lying between them. The CDR3 contains 14 residues.

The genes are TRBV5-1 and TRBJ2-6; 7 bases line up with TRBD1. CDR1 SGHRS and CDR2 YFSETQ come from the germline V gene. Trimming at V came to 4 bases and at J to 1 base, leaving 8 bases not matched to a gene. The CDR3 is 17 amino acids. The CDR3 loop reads CASSRTGDTSGANVLTF. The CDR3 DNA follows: TGCGCCAGCAGCAGGACAGGCGATACTTCTGGGGCCAACGTCCTGACTTTC.

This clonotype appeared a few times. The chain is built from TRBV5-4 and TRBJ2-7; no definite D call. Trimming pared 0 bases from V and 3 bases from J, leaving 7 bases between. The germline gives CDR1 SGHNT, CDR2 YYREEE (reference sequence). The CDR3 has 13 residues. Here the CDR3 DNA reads TGTGCCAGCAGCTTGGATCCGCTCTACGAGCAGTACTTC. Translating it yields CASSLDPLYEQYF.

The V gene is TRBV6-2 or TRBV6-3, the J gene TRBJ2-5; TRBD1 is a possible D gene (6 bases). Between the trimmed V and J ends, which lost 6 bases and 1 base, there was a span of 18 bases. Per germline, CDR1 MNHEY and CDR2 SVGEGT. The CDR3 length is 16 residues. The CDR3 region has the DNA TGTGCCAGCAGCGGGTGGACAGCCGCGACCCAAGAGACCCAGTACTTC. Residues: CASSGWTAATQETQYF.

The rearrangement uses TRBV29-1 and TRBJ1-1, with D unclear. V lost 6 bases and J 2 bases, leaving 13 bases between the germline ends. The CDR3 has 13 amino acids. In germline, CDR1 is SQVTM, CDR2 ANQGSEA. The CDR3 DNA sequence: TGCAGCGTCAGGTACGGGGATAACACTGAAGCTTTCTTT. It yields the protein CSVRYGDNTEAFF.

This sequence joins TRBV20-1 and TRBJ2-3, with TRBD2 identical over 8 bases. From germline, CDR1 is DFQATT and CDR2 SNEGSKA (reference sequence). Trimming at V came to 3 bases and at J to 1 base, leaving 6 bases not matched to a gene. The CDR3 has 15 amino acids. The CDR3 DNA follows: TGCAGTGCTAGTAGCCGGCGGGAGGGCACAGATACGCAGTATTTT. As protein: CSASSRREGTDTQYF.

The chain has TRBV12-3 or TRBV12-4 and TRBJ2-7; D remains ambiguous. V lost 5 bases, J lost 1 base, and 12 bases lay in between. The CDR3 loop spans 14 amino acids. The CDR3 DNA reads TGTGCCAGCAGTCCGCCGGGCCGATCCTACGAGCAGTACTTC. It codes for CASSPPGRSYEQYF.

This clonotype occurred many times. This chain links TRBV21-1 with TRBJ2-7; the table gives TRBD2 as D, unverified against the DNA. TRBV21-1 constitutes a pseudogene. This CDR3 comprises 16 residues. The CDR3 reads CASSGGLPSNSYEQYV. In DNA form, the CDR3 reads TGTGCCAGCAGCGGAGGACTACCAAGCAACTCCTACGAGCAGTACGTC.

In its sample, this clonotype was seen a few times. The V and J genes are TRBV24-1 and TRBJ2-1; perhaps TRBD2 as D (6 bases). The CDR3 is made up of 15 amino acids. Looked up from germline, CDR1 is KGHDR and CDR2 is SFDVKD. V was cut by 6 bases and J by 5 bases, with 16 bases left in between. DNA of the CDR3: TGTGCCACCAGTTCCGGGGGAAGTGGCAACAATGAGCAGTTCTTC. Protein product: CATSSGGSGNNEQFF.

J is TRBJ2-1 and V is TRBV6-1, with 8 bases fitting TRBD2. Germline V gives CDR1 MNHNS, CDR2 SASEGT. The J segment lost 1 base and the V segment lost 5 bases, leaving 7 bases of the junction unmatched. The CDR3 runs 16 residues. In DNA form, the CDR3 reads TGTGCCAGCAGTCCAGGTCGACTAGCGTCCTACAATGAGCAGTTCTTC. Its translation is CASSPGRLASYNEQFF.

CDR3 nucleotide sequence: TGCAGTGCTAGCCTTCGACTGGGAGAAGAGACCCAGTACTTC. The encoded protein is CSASLRLGEETQYF. The V call is TRBV20-1, the J call TRBJ2-5, with a possible D match to TRBD2 (5 bases). The V gene's germline CDR1 is DFQATT and CDR2 SNEGSKA (reference sequence). V lost 3 bases and J lost 3, with 14 bases in between. The CDR3 is 14 residues long.

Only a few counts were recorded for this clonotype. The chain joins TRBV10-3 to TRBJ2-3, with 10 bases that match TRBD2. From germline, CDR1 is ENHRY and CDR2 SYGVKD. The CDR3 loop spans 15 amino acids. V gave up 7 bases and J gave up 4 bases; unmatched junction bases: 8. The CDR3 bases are TGTGCCATCAATCTAGCGGGAGTGGGGTCAGATACGCAGTATTTT. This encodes CAINLAGVGSDTQYF.

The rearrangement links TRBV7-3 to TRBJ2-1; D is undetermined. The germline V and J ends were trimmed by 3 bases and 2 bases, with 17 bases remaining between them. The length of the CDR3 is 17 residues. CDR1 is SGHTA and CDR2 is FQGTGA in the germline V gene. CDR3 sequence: CASSFSPDPRAYNEQFF. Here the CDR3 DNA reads TGTGCCAGCAGCTTCTCACCGGACCCGCGTGCCTACAATGAGCAGTTCTTC.

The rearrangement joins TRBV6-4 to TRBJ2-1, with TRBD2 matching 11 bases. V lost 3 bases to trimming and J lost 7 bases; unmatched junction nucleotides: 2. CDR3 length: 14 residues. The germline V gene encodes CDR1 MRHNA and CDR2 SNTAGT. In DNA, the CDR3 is TGTGCCAGCAGTGATAGCGGGAGGGCGAATGAGCAGTTCTTC. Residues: CASSDSGRANEQFF.

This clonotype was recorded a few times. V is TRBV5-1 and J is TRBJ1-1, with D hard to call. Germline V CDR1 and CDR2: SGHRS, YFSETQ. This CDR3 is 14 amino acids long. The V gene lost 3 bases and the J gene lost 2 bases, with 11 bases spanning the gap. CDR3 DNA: TGCGCCAGCAGCTACATTGGGGAAAACACTGAAGCTTTCTTT. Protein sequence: CASSYIGENTEAFF.

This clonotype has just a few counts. The CDR3 DNA reads TGTGCCAGCAGCTTAAAGCGGGAGGCCCCAGATACGCAGTATTTT. It translates to CASSLKREAPDTQYF. The rearrangement links TRBV7-3 to TRBJ2-3; 9 bases line up with TRBD2. CDR3 size: 15 residues. Germline assignment: CDR1 SGHTA and CDR2 FQGTGA. V gave up 1 base and J gave up 4 bases; unmatched junction bases: 3.

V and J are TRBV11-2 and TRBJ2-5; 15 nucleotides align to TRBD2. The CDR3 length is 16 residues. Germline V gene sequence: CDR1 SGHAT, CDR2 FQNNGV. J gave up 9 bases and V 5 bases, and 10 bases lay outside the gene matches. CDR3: CASSQGLAGGLGAQYF. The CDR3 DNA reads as TGTGCCAGCAGCCAGGGACTAGCGGGGGGCCTGGGGGCCCAGTACTTC.

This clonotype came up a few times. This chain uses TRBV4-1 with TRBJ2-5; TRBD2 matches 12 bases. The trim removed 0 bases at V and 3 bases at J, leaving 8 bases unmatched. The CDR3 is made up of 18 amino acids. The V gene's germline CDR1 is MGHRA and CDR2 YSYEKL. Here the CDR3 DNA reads TGCGCCAGCAGCCAAGAAAGCCTAGCGGGAGGGTGGGAAGAGACCCAGTACTTC. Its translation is CASSQESLAGGWEETQYF.

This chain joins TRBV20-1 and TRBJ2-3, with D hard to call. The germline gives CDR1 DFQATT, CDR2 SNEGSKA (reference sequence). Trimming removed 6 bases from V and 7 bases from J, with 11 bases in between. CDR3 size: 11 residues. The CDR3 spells CSASEWNTQYF. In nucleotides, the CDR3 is TGCAGTGCATCGGAATGGAATACGCAGTATTTT.

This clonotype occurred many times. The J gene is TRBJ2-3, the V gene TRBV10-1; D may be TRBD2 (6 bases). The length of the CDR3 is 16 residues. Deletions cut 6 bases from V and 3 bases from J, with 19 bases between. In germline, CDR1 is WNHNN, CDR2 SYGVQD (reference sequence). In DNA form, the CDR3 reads TGCGCCAGCAGCCGCGGGGCTTCAACGAGTACAGATACGCAGTATTTT. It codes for CASSRGASTSTDTQYF.

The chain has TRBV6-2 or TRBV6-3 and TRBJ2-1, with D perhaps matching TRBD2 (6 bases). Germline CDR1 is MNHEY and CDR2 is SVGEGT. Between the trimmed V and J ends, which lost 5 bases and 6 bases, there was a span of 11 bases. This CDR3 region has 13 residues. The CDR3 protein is CASSPPGVNEQFF. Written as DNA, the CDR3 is TGTGCCAGCAGTCCACCGGGGGTCAATGAGCAGTTCTTC.

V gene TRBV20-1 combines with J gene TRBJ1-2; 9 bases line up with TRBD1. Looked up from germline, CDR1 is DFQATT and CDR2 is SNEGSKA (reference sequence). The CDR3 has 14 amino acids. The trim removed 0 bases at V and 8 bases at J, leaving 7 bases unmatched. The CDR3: CSARDSDRGRGYTF. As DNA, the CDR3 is TGCAGTGCTAGAGATTCGGACAGGGGAAGGGGCTACACCTTC.

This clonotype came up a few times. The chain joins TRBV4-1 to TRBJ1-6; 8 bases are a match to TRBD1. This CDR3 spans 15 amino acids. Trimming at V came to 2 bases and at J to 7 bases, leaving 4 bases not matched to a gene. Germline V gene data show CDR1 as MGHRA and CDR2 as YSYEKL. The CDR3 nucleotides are TGCGCCAGCAGCCAATTAGGGACAGGCAATTCACCCCTCCACTTT. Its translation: CASSQLGTGNSPLHF.

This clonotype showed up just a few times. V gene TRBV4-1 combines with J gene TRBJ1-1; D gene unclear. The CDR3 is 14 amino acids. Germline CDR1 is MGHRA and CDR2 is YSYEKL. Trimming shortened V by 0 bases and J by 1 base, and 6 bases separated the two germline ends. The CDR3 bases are TGCGCCAGCAGCCAAGATCGGAAGAACACTGAAGCTTTCTTT. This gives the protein CASSQDRKNTEAFF.